The clone carrying this T cell receptor beta chain has a single count. Sequencing was performed with immunoSEQ multiplex PCR; in TCRdb, only in-frame clones are kept and a portion is missing. The repertoire holds some 110,000 clones, with roughly 91% as singletons. The CDR3 runs 14 residues. Germline CDR1 is MNHNS and CDR2 is SASEGT. V was clipped by 3 bases and J by 5 bases, with 13 bases between them. These data are taken from a study of control samples from healthy donors and cancer patients. The V and J genes are TRBV6-1 and TRBJ2-5; the D is unclear. This sequence originates from a woman in her 70s in good health. What was sequenced was blood. The CDR3 coding sequence is TGTGCCAGCAGTGACCCAATTATCGGGGAGACCCAGTACTTC. This gives the protein CASSDPIIGETQYF.